This TCR beta chain is from a study of T-cell memory formation after mild COVID-19. Study context: TCR clusters were mostly donor specific. Notes on the study in general: Clones which contracted sat mainly in CM and EM if CD4+, and in EMRA if CD8+. In second-wave clones peaking day 37, SARS-CoV-2 specificity remained unconfirmed.

With respect to this clonotype: Its antigen is still unknown.

TCRdb processed the 5' RACE reads anew with MiXCR; each CDR3 protein has one entry. The data show fewer than 500,000 distinct CDR3 sequences, with around a quarter seen just once and around 13% held by the top ten. V lost 3 bases to trimming and J lost 1 base, with 9 bases between them. CDR1 SQVTM and CDR2 ANQGSEA come from the germline V gene. CDR3 length: 13 residues. The chain has TRBV29-1 and TRBJ2-5, with D hard to call. The sequenced sample consisted of PBMCs or a T cell subset sorted from them (not recorded which). The TCR originated in an adult woman who had mild COVID-19 (a few samples of this study predate the infection). Cell type and time point are not known. The CDR3 DNA follows: TGCAGCGTTGATGACACTTTCCAAGAGACCCAGTACTTC. It yields the protein CSVDDTFQETQYF.